Following are 26 T cell receptor beta chains from one sample sequenced in a study of blood T cell repertoires in COVID-19. Repertoires were generated with immunoSEQ multiplex PCR, while TCRdb's copy carries only in-frame clones and drops some. Here the sample spans 40,000 to 55,000 clones, more than 90% being singletons. Sequencing was done on a sample of peripheral blood. These receptors originate from a woman at least 80 years old with acute or convalescent COVID-19.

This chain links TRBV4-3 with TRBJ2-2, with D possibly matching TRBD2 (5 bases). This CDR3 is 15 amino acids long. Germline CDR1 reads LGHNA; CDR2 reads YSLEER. V lost 0 bases and J lost 6, with 11 bases in between. The CDR3 coding sequence is TGCGCCAGCAGCCAAGATCGGGATGGATCCGGGGAGCTGTTTTTT. It yields the protein CASSQDRDGSGELFF.

The rearrangement uses TRBV2 and TRBJ2-2; no definite D call. Germline-derived CDR1 and CDR2 are SNHLY and FYNNEI. Trimming removed 0 bases at V and 4 bases at J, with 6 bases between. The CDR3 loop spans 14 amino acids. Here the CDR3 DNA reads TGTGCCAGCAGTGAAGCGCGCATCACCGGGGAGCTGTTTTTT. Its protein product is CASSEARITGELFF.

This sequence joins TRBV6-1 and TRBJ1-2, with 7 bases aligning to TRBD1. J lost 2 bases, V lost 2 bases, and 5 bases had no gene match. CDR1 and CDR2 (germline): MNHNS, SASEGT. This CDR3 is built from 15 residues. CDR3 DNA sequence: TGTGCCAGCAGTGAATCAGGAGGGGGCAACTATGGCTACACCTTC. Translated, it gives CASSESGGGNYGYTF.

The chain carries TRBV19 and TRBJ2-2; TRBD1 aligns across 7 bases. The trim removed 5 bases at V and 1 base at J, leaving 4 bases unmatched. CDR1 and CDR2 (germline): LNHDA, SQIVND (reference sequence). The CDR3 contains 15 residues. CDR3 sequence reads: CASSPTGQNTGELFF. As DNA, the CDR3 is TGTGCCAGTAGTCCGACAGGGCAGAACACCGGGGAGCTGTTTTTT. The complete variable domain, with remaining parts taken from reference TRBV19 and TRBJ2-2, reads DGGITQSPKYLFRKEGQNVTLSCEQNLNHDAMYWYRQDPGQGLRLIYYSQIVNDFQKGDIAEGYSVSREKKESFPLTVTSAQKNPTAFYLCASSPTGQNTGELFFGEGSRLTVL.

The chain joins TRBV30 to TRBJ2-1, with 8 bases matching TRBD2. With V trimmed by 0 bases and J by 4 bases, 8 bases remained unmatched. The germline V gene has CDR1 GTSNPN and CDR2 SVGIG (reference sequence). CDR3 length equals 16 residues. CDR3 coding DNA: TGTGCCTGGAGTGTAGGGTCGGCGGGGGGATACAATGAGCAGTTCTTC. It is translated as CAWSVGSAGGYNEQFF. Full variable domain (rest looked up from reference TRBV30 and TRBJ2-1): SQTIHQWPATLVQPVGSPLSLECTVEGTSNPNLYWYRQAAGRGLQLLFYSVGIGQISSEVPQNLSASRPQDRQFILSSKKLLLSDSGFYLCAWSVGSAGGYNEQFFGPGTRLTVL.

This clone is a singleton in its sample. The chain uses TRBV6-6 and TRBJ2-7, with 9 nucleotides matching TRBD1. Looked up from germline, CDR1 is MNHNY and CDR2 is SVGAGI (reference sequence). This CDR3 contains 14 residues. The junction had 6 bases not matched to a gene; V was cut back by 6 bases and J by 3 bases. CDR3 sequence: CASRPGQGFYEQYF. The CDR3 nucleotides are TGTGCCAGCAGACCGGGACAGGGCTTCTACGAGCAGTACTTC.

The rearrangement joins TRBV7-8 to TRBJ2-1; possible D gene TRBD2, 5 bases. CDR3 size: 17 residues. V gave up 5 bases and J gave up 6 bases, with 23 bases separating them. Germline V gives CDR1 SGHVS, CDR2 FQNEAQ. The DNA for the CDR3 is TGTGCCAGCAGCAAAACTCGGACGAGACCCCGGGGCAATGAGCAGTTCTTC. Translating gives CASSKTRTRPRGNEQFF.

The rearrangement links TRBV7-2 to TRBJ2-2; 7 nucleotides line up with TRBD1. Germline trimming cut 2 bases from V and 0 bases from J; bases unmatched to any gene: 0. Germline V gives CDR1 SGHTA, CDR2 FQGNSA. The CDR3 sequence is 15 residues long. The CDR3 spells CASSLQGANTGELFF. The CDR3 DNA sequence: TGTGCCAGCAGCTTACAGGGGGCGAACACCGGGGAGCTGTTTTTT.

This clone appeared once. The chain carries TRBV7-2 and TRBJ2-7; tentatively, D is TRBD2 (6 bases). CDR3 size: 16 residues. Germline values: CDR1 SGHTA, CDR2 FQGNSA. V lost 1 base to trimming and J lost 2 bases, with 15 bases between them. Here the CDR3 DNA reads TGTGCCAGCAGCTTAGGCCCCGGCGCGGGAACCTACGAGCAGTACTTC. It translates to CASSLGPGAGTYEQYF. The entire variable domain, with the rest obtained from reference TRBV7-2 and TRBJ2-7, is as follows: GAGVSQSPSNKVTEKGKDVELRCDPISGHTALYWYRQSLGQGLEFLIYFQGNSAPDKSGLPSDRFSAERTGGSVSTLTIQRTQQEDSAVYLCASSLGPGAGTYEQYFGPGTRLTVT.

The chain's CDR3 is CASSFANVNTEAFF. The DNA for the CDR3 is TGTGCCAGCAGCTTCGCTAACGTGAACACTGAAGCTTTCTTT. V usage is TRBV7-2 and J usage is TRBJ1-1; no clear D gene. Germline V gene sequence: CDR1 SGHTA, CDR2 FQGNSA. The CDR3 loop spans 14 amino acids. Trimming left V 3 bases short and J 0 bases short, with 8 bases between.

The V gene is TRBV5-5, the J gene TRBJ1-1; D is unresolved. The V gene lost 0 bases and the J gene lost 11 bases, with 11 bases spanning the gap. CDR1 SGHKS and CDR2 YYEKEE come from the germline V gene (reference sequence). The CDR3 length is 12 residues. CDR3 protein: CASSLVAVGAFF. The DNA for the CDR3 is TGTGCCAGCAGCTTGGTAGCGGTAGGGGCTTTCTTT. The variable domain in full, with the rest retrieved from reference TRBV5-5 and TRBJ1-1, is DAGVTQSPTHLIKTRGQQVTLRCSPISGHKSVSWYQQVLGQGPQFIFQYYEKEERGRGNFPDRFSARQFPNYSSELNVNALLLGDSALYLCASSLVAVGAFFGQGTRLTVV.

The chain employs TRBV6-2 or TRBV6-3 and TRBJ2-4; D perhaps matches TRBD2 (6 bases). Germline loops: CDR1 MNHEY, CDR2 SVGEGT. The CDR3 is 20 residues long. V was cut by 2 bases and J by 0 bases, with 23 bases left in between. DNA for the CDR3: TGTGCCAGCAGTTACGGCAGGCTAGCGACTACGAACCTAGCCAAAAACATTCAGTACTTC. This gives the protein CASSYGRLATTNLAKNIQYF.

This chain joins TRBV30 and TRBJ1-5, with 7 positions matching TRBD1. The CDR3 consists of 15 residues. CDR1 GTSNPN and CDR2 SVGIG come from the germline V gene (reference sequence). Trimming took 8 bases from V and 0 from J; bases not matched to a gene: 10. As DNA, the CDR3 is TGTGCCCTCAGACAGGGCCGGAATAGCAATCAGCCCCAGCATTTT. Encoded protein: CALRQGRNSNQPQHF.

V gene TRBV4-3 combines with J gene TRBJ1-2, with D possibly being TRBD1 (6 bases). CDR3 size: 16 residues. Germline assignment: CDR1 LGHNA and CDR2 YSLEER. The ends were cut back, 1 base at V and 2 bases at J, with 14 bases in the middle. CDR3 protein: CASSQATGHENYGYTF. The DNA for the CDR3 is TGCGCCAGCAGCCAAGCAACAGGGCATGAGAACTATGGCTACACCTTC.

This clone is labeled as large. This chain links TRBV6-5 with TRBJ2-3; TRBD2 aligns across 10 bases. Per germline, CDR1 MNHEY and CDR2 SVGAGI. This CDR3 is built from 16 residues. The trim removed 4 bases at V and 2 bases at J, leaving 6 bases unmatched. The CDR3: CASSLGLAEYTDTQYF. The CDR3 DNA reads TGTGCCAGCAGTTTAGGACTAGCGGAATACACAGATACGCAGTATTTT.

J is TRBJ2-2 and V is TRBV11-3; D gene unclear. The CDR3 is 12 residues long. The germline V and J ends were trimmed by 4 bases and 3 bases, with 3 bases remaining between them. The germline V gene encodes CDR1 SGHNT and CDR2 YENEEA. CDR3 residues: CASSSDTGELFF. In DNA form, the CDR3 reads TGTGCCAGCAGCTCAGACACCGGGGAGCTGTTTTTT.

The chain uses TRBV7-2 and TRBJ1-4; D remains ambiguous. Germline V gives CDR1 SGHTA, CDR2 FQGNSA. The CDR3 consists of 14 residues. The V end lost 1 base, the J end lost 8 bases, and 11 bases lay between the germline ends. The CDR3 DNA is TGTGCCAGCAGCTTAGGGTATGAGCAAGAAAAACTGTTTTTT. Translated: CASSLGYEQEKLFF.

The chain carries TRBV5-4 and TRBJ2-2; D is undetermined. The V and J ends lost 10 bases and 0 bases respectively, with 10 bases between them. CDR1 is SGHNT, CDR2 YYREEE, per germline (reference sequence). The CDR3 is 13 amino acids. CDR3 bases: TGTGCCTTCCAGGCAGCGAACACCGGGGAGCTGTTTTTT. Its protein product is CAFQAANTGELFF.

The V call is TRBV6-6, the J call TRBJ1-5; possibly TRBD1 for D (6 bases). This CDR3 contains 14 residues. V lost 5 bases and J 2 bases, leaving 10 bases between the germline ends. Germline CDR1 and CDR2: MNHNY and SVGAGI (reference sequence). The chain's CDR3 is CASSQQGGNQPQHF. The DNA for the CDR3 is TGTGCCAGCAGTCAACAGGGAGGCAATCAGCCCCAGCATTTT.

The gene calls are TRBV18 and TRBJ1-1, with 8 bases that match TRBD1. J was trimmed by 3 bases and V by 3 bases; bases with no gene match: 6. Germline CDR1 reads KGHSH; CDR2 reads LQKENI. The CDR3 runs 15 residues. CDR3 sequence reads: CASSPRTGRDTEAFF. CDR3 nucleotides: TGTGCCAGCTCACCCAGGACAGGGCGCGACACTGAAGCTTTCTTT.

V and J are TRBV2 and TRBJ2-5; TRBD2 is a possible D gene (5 bases). CDR1 and CDR2 from the germline V gene are SNHLY and FYNNEI. The CDR3 length is 13 residues. The V gene lost 7 bases and the J gene lost 2 bases, with 11 bases spanning the gap. CDR3 residues: CASKADYQETQYF. CDR3 DNA: TGTGCCAGCAAAGCAGACTATCAAGAGACCCAGTACTTC. Full variable domain (remainder filled in from reference TRBV2 and TRBJ2-5): EPEVTQTPSHQVTQMGQEVILRCVPISNHLYFYWYRQILGQKVEFLVSFYNNEISEKSEIFDDQFSVERPDGSNFTLKIRSTKLEDSAMYFCASKADYQETQYFGPGTRLLVL.

The chain is built from TRBV18 and TRBJ1-2; a possible D gene is TRBD1 (6 bases). Germline V CDR1 and CDR2: KGHSH, LQKENI. The CDR3 consists of 16 residues. Trimming shortened V by 3 bases and J by 3 bases, and 17 bases separated the two germline ends. CDR3 in amino acids: CASSPAAGGADYGYTF. The CDR3 bases are TGTGCCAGCTCACCCGCGGCGGGGGGCGCAGACTATGGCTACACCTTC.

The V gene is TRBV27, the J gene TRBJ2-1; TRBD2 agrees at 7 bases. This CDR3 comprises 16 residues. Trimming at V came to 6 bases and at J to 5 bases, leaving 13 bases not matched to a gene. Germline CDR1 is MNHEY and CDR2 is SMNVEV (reference sequence). CDR3 sequence: CASSRSSGMRDNEQFF. CDR3 sequence (DNA): TGTGCCAGCAGCCGGTCGAGCGGGATGAGGGACAATGAGCAGTTCTTC.

The chain couples TRBV29-1 to TRBJ2-1, with D possibly TRBD1 on 6 matching bases. Germline V gene lookup returns CDR1 SQVTM and CDR2 ANQGSEA. This CDR3 comprises 14 residues. Trimming cost V 0 bases and J 7 bases, with 13 bases left between them. For the CDR3, the DNA is TGCAGCGTTGAAGAGAACAGGGCCCGAAATGAGCAGTTCTTC. This translates into CSVEENRARNEQFF.

The V gene is TRBV6-5, the J gene TRBJ1-3, with D unclear. CDR3 size: 15 residues. Trimming stripped 2 bases from V and 0 bases from J, with 8 bases between. Germline values: CDR1 MNHEY, CDR2 SVGAGI. Here the CDR3 reads CASSYDTASGNTIYF. CDR3 in DNA: TGTGCCAGCAGTTACGACACAGCCTCTGGAAACACCATATATTTT.

This chain links TRBV5-6 with TRBJ1-6; D is uncertain. The V gene's germline CDR1 is SGHDT and CDR2 YYEEEE. The length of the CDR3 is 13 residues. Trimming removed 2 bases from V and 10 bases from J, with 10 bases in between. CDR3 in DNA: TGTGCCAGCAGCTTCATGGGAGGGTCACCCCTCCACTTT. It is translated as CASSFMGGSPLHF.